The T cell receptor beta chain described here comes from a study of shared clonotypes between healthy human individuals. V lost 0 bases to trimming and J lost 7 bases, with 18 bases between them. The length of the CDR3 is 17 residues. Germline-derived CDR1 and CDR2 are LNHNV and YYDKDF (reference sequence). Under the authors' procedure: ImmunoSEQ output held junction-only sequences without quality scores, so filtering differed. This table comes from immunoSEQ multiplex PCR, and its TCRdb copy is limited to in-frame clones, with some not included. D and trimming come from the DNA, and the V and J calls and clone size come from that table. The table shows about 1.5 million clones, with 95% to 99% occurring only once.

The sequence was obtained from a man between 25 and 39 years old in good health. This sequence joins TRBV15 and TRBJ2-2, with D possibly being TRBD2 (6 bases). Sequences were obtained from naive CD4+ T cells sorted from blood. Subset noted: CD45RA+ positively selected. CDR3 bases: TGTGCCACCAGCAGAGATCGGGTTGCGGGGTTTGGCGGGGAGCTGTTTTTT. Translation: CATSRDRVAGFGGELFF. The whole variable domain, remainder taken from reference TRBV15 and TRBJ2-2, is DAMVIQNPRYQVTQFGKPVTLSCSQTLNHNVMYWYQQKSSQAPKLLFHYYDKDFNNEADTPDNFQSRRPNTSFCFLDIRSPGLGDTAMYLCATSRDRVAGFGGELFFGEGSRLTVL.